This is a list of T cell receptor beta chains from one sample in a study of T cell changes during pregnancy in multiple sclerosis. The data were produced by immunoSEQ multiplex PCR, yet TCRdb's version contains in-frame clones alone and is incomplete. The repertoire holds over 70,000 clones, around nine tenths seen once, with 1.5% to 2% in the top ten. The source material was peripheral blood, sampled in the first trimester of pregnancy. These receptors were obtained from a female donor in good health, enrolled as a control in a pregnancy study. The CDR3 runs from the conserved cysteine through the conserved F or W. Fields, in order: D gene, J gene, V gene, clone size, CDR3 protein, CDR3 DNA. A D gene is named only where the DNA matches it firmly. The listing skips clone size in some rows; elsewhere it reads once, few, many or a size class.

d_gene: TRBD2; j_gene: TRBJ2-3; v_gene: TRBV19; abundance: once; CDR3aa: CASSRRELGDTQYF; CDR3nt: TGTGCCAGTAGTAGGCGGGAGCTTGGAGATACGCAGTATTTT
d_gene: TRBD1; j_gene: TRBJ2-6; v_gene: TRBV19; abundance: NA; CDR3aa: CASSISEGQGFTGANVLTF; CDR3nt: TGTGCCAGTAGTATTTCAGAGGGACAGGGATTTACGGGGGCCAACGTCCTGACTTTC
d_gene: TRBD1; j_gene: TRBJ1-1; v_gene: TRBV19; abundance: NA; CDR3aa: CASSRTGALGTEAFF; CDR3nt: TGTGCCAGTAGCCGGACAGGGGCCCTCGGAACTGAAGCTTTCTTT
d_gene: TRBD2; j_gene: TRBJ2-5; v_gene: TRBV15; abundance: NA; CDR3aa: CATSRDISGQETQYF; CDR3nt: TGTGCCACCAGCAGAGATATTAGCGGGCAAGAGACCCAGTACTTC
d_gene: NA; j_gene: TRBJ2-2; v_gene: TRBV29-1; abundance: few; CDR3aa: CSVVTGSNTGELFF; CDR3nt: TGCAGCGTTGTAACGGGTAGCAACACCGGGGAGCTGTTTTTT
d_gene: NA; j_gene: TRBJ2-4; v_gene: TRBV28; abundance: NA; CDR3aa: CASSLSGKGAKNIQYF; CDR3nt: TGTGCCAGCAGTTTATCAGGGAAGGGGGCCAAAAACATTCAGTACTTC
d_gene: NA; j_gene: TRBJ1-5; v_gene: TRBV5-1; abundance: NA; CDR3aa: CASSFSGGSNQPQHF; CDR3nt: TGCGCCAGCAGCTTCAGTGGCGGAAGCAATCAGCCCCAGCATTTT
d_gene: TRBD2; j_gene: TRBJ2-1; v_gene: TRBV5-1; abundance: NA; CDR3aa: CASSLDGLAGVGQFF; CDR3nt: TGCGCCAGCAGCTTGGATGGTCTAGCGGGAGTCGGGCAGTTCTTC
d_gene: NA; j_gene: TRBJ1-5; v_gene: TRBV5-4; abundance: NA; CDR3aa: CASSLDNNQPQHF; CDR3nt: TGTGCCAGCAGCTTGGACAACAATCAGCCCCAGCATTTT
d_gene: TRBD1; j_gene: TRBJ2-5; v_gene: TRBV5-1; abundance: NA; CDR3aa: CASSSGDREETQYF; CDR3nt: TGCGCCAGCAGCTCCGGGGACAGGGAAGAGACCCAGTACTTC
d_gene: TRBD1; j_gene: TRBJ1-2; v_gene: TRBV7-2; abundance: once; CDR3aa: CASSLGSAGGPLGYTF; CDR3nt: TGTGCCAGCAGCTTAGGCTCGGCAGGGGGCCCCCTCGGCTACACCTTC
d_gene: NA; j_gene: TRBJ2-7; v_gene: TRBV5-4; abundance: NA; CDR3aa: CASSLGGWSTYEQYF; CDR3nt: TGTGCCAGCAGCTTGGGAGGATGGAGTACCTACGAGCAGTACTTC
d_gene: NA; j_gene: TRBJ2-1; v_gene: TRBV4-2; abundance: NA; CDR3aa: CASSQDKNEQFF; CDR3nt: TGTGCCAGCAGCCAAGATAAAAATGAGCAGTTCTTC
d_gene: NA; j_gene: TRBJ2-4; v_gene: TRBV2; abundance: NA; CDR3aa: CASMGEYVNIQYF; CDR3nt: TGTGCCAGCATGGGAGAATATGTGAACATTCAGTACTTC
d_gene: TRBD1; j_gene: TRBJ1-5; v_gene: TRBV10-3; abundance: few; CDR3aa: CAIRGEVKQGHQPQHF; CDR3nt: TGTGCCATCAGGGGAGAGGTAAAACAGGGGCATCAGCCCCAGCATTTT
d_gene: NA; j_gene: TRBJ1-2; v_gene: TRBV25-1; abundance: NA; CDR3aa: CASSDPTNYGYTF; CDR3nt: TGTGCCAGCAGTGACCCCACTAACTATGGCTACACCTTC
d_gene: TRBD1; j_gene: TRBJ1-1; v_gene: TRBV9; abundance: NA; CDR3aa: CASTTGDRGNTEAFF; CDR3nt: TGTGCCAGCACTACGGGTGACAGGGGGAACACTGAAGCTTTCTTT
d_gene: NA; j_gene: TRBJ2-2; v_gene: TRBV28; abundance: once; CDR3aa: CASSSGTPKGELFF; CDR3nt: TGTGCCAGCAGCTCCGGGACACCTAAGGGGGAGCTGTTTTTT
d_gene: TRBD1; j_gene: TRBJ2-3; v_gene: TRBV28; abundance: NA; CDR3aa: CASSFGQGAPDTQYF; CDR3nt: TGTGCCAGCAGTTTTGGACAGGGGGCCCCAGATACGCAGTATTTT
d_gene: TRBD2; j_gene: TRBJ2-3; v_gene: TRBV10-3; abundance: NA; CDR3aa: CATIAGTSTDTQYF; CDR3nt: TGTGCCACGATAGCGGGAACCAGCACAGATACGCAGTATTTT
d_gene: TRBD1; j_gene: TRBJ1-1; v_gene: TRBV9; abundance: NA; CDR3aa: CASSARQGGNTEAFF; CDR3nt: TGTGCCAGCAGCGCCCGACAGGGGGGAAACACTGAAGCTTTCTTT
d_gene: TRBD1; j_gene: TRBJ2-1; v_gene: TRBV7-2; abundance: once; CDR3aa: CASSFDRGPYNEQFF; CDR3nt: TGTGCCAGCAGCTTCGACAGGGGGCCCTACAATGAGCAGTTCTTC
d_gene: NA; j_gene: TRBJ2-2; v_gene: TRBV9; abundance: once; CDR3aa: CASSEHGRTGELFF; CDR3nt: TGTGCCAGCAGCGAACACGGGAGAACCGGGGAGCTGTTTTTT
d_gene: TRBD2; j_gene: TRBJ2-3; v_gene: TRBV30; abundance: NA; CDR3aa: CAWSVRLAGPTDTQYF; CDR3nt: TGTGCCTGGAGTGTCAGACTAGCGGGACCCACAGATACGCAGTATTTT
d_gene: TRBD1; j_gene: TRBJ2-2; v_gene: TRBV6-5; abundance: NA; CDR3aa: CASSYDREWTGELFF; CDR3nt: TGTGCCAGCAGTTATGACAGGGAATGGACCGGGGAGCTGTTTTTT
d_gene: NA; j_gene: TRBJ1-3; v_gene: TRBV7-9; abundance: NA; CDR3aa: CASSLATIGNTIYF; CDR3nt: TGTGCCAGCAGCTTAGCGACTATAGGAAACACCATATATTTT
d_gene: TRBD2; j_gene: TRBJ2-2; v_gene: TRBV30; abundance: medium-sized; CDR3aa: CAWTRAGEETGELFF; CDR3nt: TGTGCCTGGACCCGTGCGGGAGAGGAGACCGGGGAGCTGTTTTTT
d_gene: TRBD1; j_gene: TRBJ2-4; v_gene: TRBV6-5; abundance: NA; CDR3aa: CASRRQGAAKNIQYF; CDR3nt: TGTGCCAGCAGAAGACAGGGGGCCGCCAAAAACATTCAGTACTTC
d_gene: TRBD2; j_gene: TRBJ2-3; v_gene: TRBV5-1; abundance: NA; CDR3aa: CASSQGLAKKGDTQYF; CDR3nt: TGCGCCAGCAGCCAGGGACTAGCCAAAAAGGGAGATACGCAGTATTTT